The rows below give T cell receptor beta chains drawn from one sample of a study of response to subunit inactivated influenza vaccine. TCRdb reprocessed the RT-PCR reads via MiXCR and lists one record per CDR3 protein. The profile covers 500,000 to 750,000 distinct CDR3 sequences, with 12% to 15% appearing a single time and around 10% taken by the ten largest. Material: PBMCs from blood, obtained 11 to 12 days after vaccination. These receptors were taken from a man aged 45 to 65 who received an inactivated influenza vaccine. CDR3s include the opening cysteine and the closing phenylalanine or tryptophan. The order of the fields is D gene, J gene, V gene, clone size, CDR3 protein, CDR3 DNA. The D gene is left open where the match is weak. Size tells how often a clone was seen (once, few, many) or the class of an expanded clone, and some rows leave it out.

D gene: TRBD1
J gene: TRBJ2-1
V gene: TRBV9
clone size: few
CDR3 protein: CASSTSSGTVYNEQFF
CDR3 DNA: TGTGCCAGCAGCACGAGCTCCGGGACAGTATACAATGAGCAGTTCTTC

D gene: TRBD2
J gene: TRBJ2-1
V gene: TRBV7-9
clone size: -
CDR3 protein: CASSLRTSGRDEQFF
CDR3 DNA: TGTGCCAGCAGCTTAAGGACTAGCGGGAGGGATGAGCAGTTCTTC

D gene: -
J gene: TRBJ2-2
V gene: TRBV10-3
clone size: -
CDR3 protein: CAISKLDSHTGELFF
CDR3 DNA: TGTGCCATCAGCAAGCTTGACAGTCACACCGGGGAGCTGTTTTTT

D gene: -
J gene: TRBJ1-5
V gene: TRBV5-6
clone size: many
CDR3 protein: CASSLWGIGQPQHF
CDR3 DNA: TGTGCCAGCAGCTTGTGGGGCATTGGCCAGCCCCAGCATTTT

D gene: -
J gene: TRBJ2-3
V gene: TRBV29-1
clone size: few
CDR3 protein: CSVEDPSHKPKDTQYF
CDR3 DNA: TGCAGCGTTGAAGATCCGAGTCACAAACCCAAAGATACGCAGTATTTT

D gene: TRBD2
J gene: TRBJ2-3
V gene: TRBV12-3/TRBV12-4
clone size: few
CDR3 protein: CASSLDFSGTLGTQYF
CDR3 DNA: TGTGCCAGCAGTTTAGATTTTAGCGGGACCTTGGGTACGCAGTATTTT

D gene: TRBD1
J gene: TRBJ2-7
V gene: TRBV6-2/TRBV6-3
clone size: few
CDR3 protein: CASSYGTGVYGEQYF
CDR3 DNA: TGTGCCAGCAGTTACGGGACAGGGGTATACGGCGAGCAGTACTTC

D gene: TRBD1
J gene: TRBJ2-7
V gene: TRBV6-2/TRBV6-3
clone size: -
CDR3 protein: CASRSGQGISYEQYF
CDR3 DNA: TGTGCCAGCAGGTCGGGACAGGGAATCTCCTACGAGCAGTACTTC

D gene: TRBD2
J gene: TRBJ2-7
V gene: TRBV5-6
clone size: -
CDR3 protein: CASSVLAGGYEQYF
CDR3 DNA: TGTGCCAGCAGCGTACTAGCGGGGGGGTACGAGCAGTACTTC

D gene: -
J gene: TRBJ1-2
V gene: TRBV5-1
clone size: -
CDR3 protein: CASSPTDVGYTF
CDR3 DNA: TGCGCCAGCAGCCCCACGGACGTCGGCTACACCTTC

D gene: -
J gene: TRBJ1-1
V gene: TRBV12-3/TRBV12-4
clone size: few
CDR3 protein: CASSKGHNTEAFF
CDR3 DNA: TGTGCCAGCAGCAAGGGACACAACACTGAAGCTTTCTTT

D gene: -
J gene: TRBJ2-3
V gene: TRBV7-9
clone size: many
CDR3 protein: CASSSHSDTQYF
CDR3 DNA: TGTGCCAGCAGCTCTCACAGCGATACGCAGTATTTT

D gene: -
J gene: TRBJ2-3
V gene: TRBV4-1
clone size: few
CDR3 protein: CASSPGILIHLTDTQYF
CDR3 DNA: TGCGCCAGCAGCCCTGGAATTCTCATCCACCTCACAGATACGCAGTATTTT

D gene: TRBD2
J gene: TRBJ2-5
V gene: TRBV4-1
clone size: few
CDR3 protein: CASSQFSGNQETQYF
CDR3 DNA: TGCGCCAGCAGCCAATTTAGCGGGAATCAAGAGACCCAGTACTTC

D gene: -
J gene: TRBJ2-1
V gene: TRBV11-1
clone size: few
CDR3 protein: CASSSGQFDEQFF
CDR3 DNA: TGTGCCAGCAGCTCGGGACAATTTGATGAGCAGTTCTTC

D gene: -
J gene: TRBJ2-5
V gene: TRBV7-8
clone size: few
CDR3 protein: CASSPTRTWKSGETQYF
CDR3 DNA: TGTGCCAGCAGCCCAACCCGGACATGGAAGAGCGGAGAGACCCAGTACTTC

D gene: TRBD2
J gene: TRBJ2-1
V gene: TRBV5-1
clone size: -
CDR3 protein: CASSLNGGGVLEQFF
CDR3 DNA: TGCGCCAGCAGCTTGAATGGCGGGGGGGTCTTAGAGCAGTTCTTC

D gene: -
J gene: TRBJ2-5
V gene: TRBV4-3
clone size: many
CDR3 protein: CASSQVSGIQETQYF
CDR3 DNA: TGCGCCAGCAGCCAAGTTTCAGGTATACAAGAGACCCAGTACTTC

D gene: TRBD1
J gene: TRBJ1-4
V gene: TRBV12-3/TRBV12-4
clone size: many
CDR3 protein: CASSTTGEELFF
CDR3 DNA: TGTGCCAGCAGCACGACAGGGGAGGAACTGTTTTTT

D gene: -
J gene: TRBJ2-1
V gene: TRBV5-6
clone size: -
CDR3 protein: CASSWGSNEQFF
CDR3 DNA: TGTGCCAGCAGCTGGGGCTCCAATGAGCAGTTCTTC

D gene: -
J gene: TRBJ1-2
V gene: TRBV12-3/TRBV12-4
clone size: few
CDR3 protein: CASSLSQGLYGYTF
CDR3 DNA: TGTGCCAGCAGTTTGTCCCAGGGCCTCTATGGCTACACCTTC

D gene: -
J gene: TRBJ1-4
V gene: TRBV15
clone size: few
CDR3 protein: CATSRGGVGVFDEKLFF
CDR3 DNA: TGTGCCACCAGCAGAGGAGGTGTGGGGGTATTCGATGAAAAACTGTTTTTT

D gene: -
J gene: TRBJ2-1
V gene: TRBV5-1
clone size: -
CDR3 protein: CASSLGGLGNNEQFF
CDR3 DNA: TGCGCCAGCAGCTTGGGGGGCCTTGGAAACAATGAGCAGTTCTTC

D gene: TRBD1
J gene: TRBJ1-4
V gene: TRBV11-2
clone size: -
CDR3 protein: CASSLDLLGGQVWGLFF
CDR3 DNA: TGTGCCAGCAGCTTAGATCTACTAGGTGGACAGGTTTGGGGCCTGTTTTTT

D gene: TRBD1
J gene: TRBJ2-5
V gene: TRBV28
clone size: -
CDR3 protein: CASSSPTGTASTQYF
CDR3 DNA: TGTGCCAGCAGTTCCCCTACCGGGACAGCCTCGACCCAGTACTTC

D gene: -
J gene: TRBJ1-2
V gene: TRBV7-9
clone size: few
CDR3 protein: CASSLSSTAYGYTF
CDR3 DNA: TGTGCCAGCAGCCTCTCCAGCACAGCCTATGGCTACACCTTC